This paragraph reports one T cell receptor beta chain. Its specificity is not known. 5'RACE with constant-segment primers built TCRalpha and TCRbeta cDNA libraries with UMIs. TCRdb re-analysed the 5' RACE reads in MiXCR, keeping a single row per CDR3 protein. The sample consists of 150,000 to 200,000 distinct CDR3 sequences, approximately 18% of them appearing once. The data were taken from a study of T-cell memory formation after mild COVID-19. Study results and caveats: CD4+ contracting clones were mainly CM and EM; CD8+ ones, EMRA. Whereas later expanders leaned CD4+, clones contracting day 15 to 85 showed a balanced CD4/CD8 makeup.

Germline loops: CDR1 SGHTA, CDR2 FQGTGA. The CDR3 has 14 residues. Trimming removed 5 bases from V and 1 base from J, with 11 bases in between. The receptor's source is a man between 18 and 29 years old who had mild COVID-19 (a few samples of this study predate the infection). Cell type and time point are not known. This rearrangement joins TRBV7-3 to TRBJ1-1; D unclear. Sequencing input: PBMCs or a T cell subset sorted from them (not recorded which). CDR3 sequence reads: CASSPSPGNTEAFF. As DNA, the CDR3 is TGTGCCAGCAGCCCTTCCCCAGGGAACACTGAAGCTTTCTTT.